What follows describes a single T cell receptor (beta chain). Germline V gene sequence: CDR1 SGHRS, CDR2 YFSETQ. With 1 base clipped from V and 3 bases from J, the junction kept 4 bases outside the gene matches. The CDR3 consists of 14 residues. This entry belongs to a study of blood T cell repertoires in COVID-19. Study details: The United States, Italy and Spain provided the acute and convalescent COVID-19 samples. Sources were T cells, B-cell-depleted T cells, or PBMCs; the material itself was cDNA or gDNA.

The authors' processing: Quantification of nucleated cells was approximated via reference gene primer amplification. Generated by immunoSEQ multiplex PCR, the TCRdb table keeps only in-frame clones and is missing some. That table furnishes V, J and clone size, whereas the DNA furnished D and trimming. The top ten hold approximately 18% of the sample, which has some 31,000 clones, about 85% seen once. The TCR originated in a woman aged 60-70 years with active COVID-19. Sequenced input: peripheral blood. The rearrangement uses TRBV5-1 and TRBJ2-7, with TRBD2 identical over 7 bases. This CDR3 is CASSLFGRNYEQYF. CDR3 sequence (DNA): TGCGCCAGCAGCTTGTTCGGGAGGAACTACGAGCAGTACTTC.